This TCR beta chain was identified during a study of PD-1 blockade in classical Hodgkin lymphoma. The assay was immunoSEQ multiplex PCR, and TCRdb's table has in-frame clones only and misses some. The sample consists of about 47,000 clones, roughly 80% of them appearing once. Time point in this sample: cycle 4 day 1 (C4D1), after 6 weeks of nivolumab. Exposure to brentuximab vedotin varied, and each patient had relapsed following autologous stem cell transplantation. Findings and caveats of the study: With CD4+ cells, TCR diversity rose significantly by C4D1, but not with CD8+ cells. Patients were excluded if nivolumab began under 1 year after ASCT (the autologous transplant).

As concerns this clone: Antigen specificity is unknown.

The CDR3 loop spans 14 amino acids. CDR1 and CDR2 (germline): MNHNS, SASEGT. J was trimmed by 5 bases and V by 6 bases; bases with no gene match: 7. The V gene is TRBV6-1, the J gene TRBJ1-1; 9 bases are shared with TRBD1. This receptor was identified in a human donor with classical Hodgkin lymphoma. Sequencing was performed on peripheral blood mononuclear cells (PBMCs), taken before the fourth cycle of nivolumab. The CDR3 protein is CASRIQGARTEAFF. CDR3 sequence (DNA): TGTGCCAGCAGGATACAGGGGGCGCGAACTGAAGCTTTCTTT.